This T cell receptor beta chain comes out of a study of identical twins. Whole-study results and caveats: In zero-insertion analyses, partial confounding could arise from invariant MAIT and iNKT cells. Clonotypes of the beta chain that were abundant in cord blood carried fewer insertions (memory repertoires showed none). Without tracking the same donors, conclusions rested on cross-sectional statistical analysis.

The germline V and J ends were trimmed by 0 bases and 6 bases, with 12 bases remaining between them. CDR3 length: 15 amino acids. CDR1 SNHLY and CDR2 FYNNEI come from the germline V gene. A word on this clonotype: Its antigen is not known.

It was template switching that added a universal primer site, and there were unique molecular identifiers on the cDNA. TCRdb recomputed calls from the 5' RACE reads with MiXCR, one row per CDR3 protein. There are 510,000 or so distinct CDR3 sequences in the sample; 12% to 15% occur only once, and roughly 0.46% lies in the top ten. These data are also associated with another study on yellow fever vaccine responses in identical twins.

Sequencing was performed on CD4+ T cells sorted from blood. This TCR was sampled from a woman aged 18 to 35 in good health. The J gene is TRBJ1-5, the V gene TRBV2; the D gene is possibly TRBD1 (5 bases). The CDR3 region is CASSEAYQGGQPQHF. CDR3 nucleotides: TGTGCCAGCAGTGAAGCGTATCAGGGCGGTCAGCCCCAGCATTTT.